This T cell receptor (beta chain) is from a study of T cell responses to AZD1222 COVID-19 vaccine. In regard to this clone: The antigen is not known.

Notes on the study in general: Donors were mostly white British, more females; clonal diversity possibly underestimated. Spike-specific TCR breadth rose after two AZD1222 doses, and depth rose as well. The peak T cell response came first, and repertoires were sampled only after it. Reports say nearly half of spike-specific TCRs go after unmutated variant regions.

TCRdb's table, derived via immunoSEQ multiplex PCR, lists solely in-frame clones and lacks some. The top ten clones hold 6.1% of a sample with some 56,000 clones, 75% to 90% of them seen once. This material consisted of peripheral blood, taken 28 days after the second AZD1222 dose. The clonotype comes from an adult who received the AZD1222 COVID-19 vaccine.

The CDR3 sequence is CASSPPTGTGWTQYF. CDR3 nucleotides: TGTGCCAGCAGCCCCCCCACCGGGACAGGGTGGACCCAGTACTTC. The chain recombines TRBV7-2 with TRBJ2-5, with 9 bases aligning to TRBD1. V dropped 5 bases and J dropped 7; count of bases not matched to a gene: 11. This CDR3 contains 15 residues. Germline CDR1 SGHTA, CDR2 FQGNSA.